The 32 T cell receptor beta chains in this list originate from one sample, sequenced in a study of CD8+CD57+ T cells in acquired aplastic anemia listed by TCRdb under 2018. Expansion of CD8+CD57+ cells had been shown by flow cytometry in the patients chosen for sequencing. The data were produced on an Illumina HiSeq 2000. Genomic DNA served as template for TCR beta VDJ combination and CDR3 sequence profiling. TCRdb took the public reads, trimmed them with fastp at Q25, ran MiXCR for clone calling and kept in-frame beta chains. Rows are combined by CDR3 protein, so each entry shows the most common genes and DNA. The sample includes 160,000 or so distinct CDR3 sequences, with 45% to 55% observed a single time. The top ten constitute roughly 30% of the sample. The sequencing input was sorted CD4+, CD8+, or CD8+CD57+ T cells (not recorded which) from PBMCs. The source of these receptors is a human donor with aplastic anemia.

This clonotype occurred a few times. This rearrangement joins TRBV20-1 to TRBJ2-7; 7 bases line up with TRBD2. The CDR3 covers 13 residues. CDR1 is DFQATT, CDR2 SNEGSKA, per germline (reference sequence). V was clipped by 3 bases and J by 3 bases; unmatched bases: 5. CDR3 sequence: CSARDREDYEQYF. The CDR3 DNA reads as TGCAGTGCTAGGGACCGGGAGGACTACGAGCAGTACTTC.

The genes are TRBV29-1 and TRBJ2-7; D may correspond to TRBD1 or TRBD2 (6 bases each). Between the trimmed V and J ends, which lost 3 bases and 1 base, there was a span of 10 bases. CDR3 size: 13 residues. Per germline, CDR1 SQVTM and CDR2 ANQGSEA. CDR3 sequence: CSVEGGPSYEQYF. For the CDR3, the DNA is TGCAGCGTTGAGGGGGGCCCATCCTACGAGCAGTACTTC.

The chain is built from TRBV20-1 and TRBJ2-3; TRBD1 might be the D (5 bases). Trimming left V 1 base short and J 6 bases short, with 14 bases between. This CDR3 spans 14 amino acids. CDR1 is DFQATT, CDR2 SNEGSKA, per germline (reference sequence). The CDR3 sequence is CSARVGAGSDTQYF. The CDR3 DNA is TGCAGTGCTAGAGTAGGGGCCGGGTCGGATACGCAGTATTTT.

This chain links TRBV24-1 with TRBJ2-7; a weak D match, TRBD2 (6 bases). CDR3 length: 14 amino acids. CDR1 and CDR2 from the germline V gene are KGHDR and SFDVKD. Trimming took off 4 bases at V and 5 bases at J, with 14 bases between the two ends. The CDR3, as DNA: TGTGCCACCAGTGAGCACGGGACTTCTAACGAGCAGTACTTC. Its translation: CATSEHGTSNEQYF.

This clonotype was seen at least ten times. V and J are TRBV5-8 and TRBJ2-7, with 9 bases that match TRBD1. Germline values: CDR1 SGHTS, CDR2 YDEGEE. Trimming removed 3 bases from V and 2 bases from J; junction bases left unmatched: 3. The CDR3 is 14 residues long. CDR3 in amino acids: CASSWGTGTYEQYF. The CDR3 DNA reads TGTGCCAGCAGCTGGGGGACAGGGACCTACGAGCAGTACTTC.

In the case of this clonotype: A read error is possible here, since a much larger clone lies one base away. V and J are TRBV5-6 and TRBJ1-2; D ambiguous. The CDR3 is made up of 16 amino acids. Germline V CDR1 and CDR2: SGHDT, YYEEEE. The CDR3 here is CASSEAQRRSNHGYTF. The CDR3 DNA sequence: TGTGCCTCTTCGGAAGCGCAGCGACGATCTAACCATGGCTACACCTTC.

The chain couples TRBV10-1 to TRBJ1-5; D not certain. The CDR3 runs 12 residues. Germline V lookup: CDR1 WNHNN, CDR2 SYGVQD (reference sequence). Trimming took off 0 bases at V and 6 bases at J, with 3 bases between the two ends. CDR3 DNA: TGCGCCAGCAGTGAGTCGAGTCAGCCCCAGCATTTT. It codes for CASSESSQPQHF.

This sequence joins TRBV6-2 or TRBV6-3 and TRBJ2-7, with D unclear. This CDR3 comprises 18 residues. Trimming removed 4 bases at V and 0 bases at J, with 22 bases between. Germline-derived CDR1 and CDR2 are MNHEY and SVGEGT. CDR3 coding DNA: TGTGCCAGCAGTTCCCCCTACGGCCTGACGGTCAGCTCCTACGAGCAGTACTTC. Encoded protein: CASSSPYGLTVSSYEQYF.

The table lists this clonotype with many counts. V and J are TRBV2 and TRBJ2-7; possibly TRBD2 for D (6 bases). V was pared by 1 base and J by 0 bases, with 13 bases between. CDR3 length: 16 amino acids. The V gene's germline CDR1 is SNHLY and CDR2 FYNNEI. The chain's CDR3 is CASSEEIGGNSYEQYF. The CDR3 nucleotides are TGTGCCAGCAGTGAAGAGATTGGCGGGAACTCCTACGAGCAGTACTTC.

The rearrangement links TRBV7-8 to TRBJ2-5; D gene unclear. Germline values: CDR1 SGHVS, CDR2 FQNEAQ. V lost 3 bases and J lost 1, with 9 bases in between. The CDR3 length is 14 residues. CDR3 region: CASSLNYIQETQYF. The CDR3 DNA reads TGTGCCAGCAGCTTGAACTACATCCAAGAGACCCAGTACTTC.

This clonotype was observed many times. The chain combines TRBV20-1 with TRBJ1-1; D is undetermined. The germline V and J ends were trimmed by 0 bases and 5 bases, with 28 bases remaining between them. The V gene's germline CDR1 is DFQATT and CDR2 SNEGSKA (reference sequence). The CDR3 extends over 19 amino acids. CDR3 sequence reads: CSARDSGFTPGRLETEAFF. The CDR3 region has the DNA TGCAGTGCTAGAGATTCGGGTTTTACCCCTGGGCGATTGGAAACTGAAGCTTTCTTT.

This clonotype was observed at least ten times. The chain combines TRBV19 with TRBJ2-7, with D perhaps TRBD2 (5 bases). The CDR3 runs 16 residues. Germline values: CDR1 LNHDA, CDR2 SQIVND (reference sequence). Trimming shortened V by 1 base and J by 4 bases, and 17 bases separated the two germline ends. Written as DNA, the CDR3 is TGTGCCAGTAGTATAGTCGGAGGAATGGGGTGGTACGAGCAGTACTTC. Translated: CASSIVGGMGWYEQYF.

The sample holds many counts of this clonotype. This chain links TRBV20-1 with TRBJ2-1; 10 nucleotides agree with TRBD2. This CDR3 comprises 15 residues. Germline values: CDR1 DFQATT, CDR2 SNEGSKA (reference sequence). V lost 2 bases and J lost 9; bases outside the gene matches: 10. CDR3 DNA sequence: TGCAGTGCTAGACAACTAGCGGGGACTGGCACTGAGCAGTTCTTC. Translated: CSARQLAGTGTEQFF.

The gene calls are TRBV24-1 and TRBJ1-2; D is unclear. Trimming left V 2 bases short and J 7 bases short, with 10 bases between. This CDR3 is 13 amino acids long. Per the germline V gene, CDR1 is KGHDR and CDR2 is SFDVKD. The CDR3 region has the DNA TGTGCCACCAGTGATTCCCCGGGGTTTGGCTACACCTTC. Protein: CATSDSPGFGYTF.

V is TRBV29-1 and J is TRBJ1-1; 7 bases fit TRBD1. V shed 3 bases and J 4 bases; nucleotides not matched to a gene: 11. The CDR3 runs to 15 residues. The germline V gene encodes CDR1 SQVTM and CDR2 ANQGSEA. The CDR3 sequence: CSVDRGGSRGTEAFF. DNA of the CDR3: TGCAGCGTTGACAGGGGGGGCAGTAGGGGCACTGAAGCTTTCTTT. Using reference TRBV29-1 and TRBJ1-1 for the parts outside the CDR3, the full variable domain is SAVISQKPSRDICQRGTSLTIQCQVDSQVTMMFWYRQQPGQSLTLIATANQGSEATYESGFVIDKFPISRPNLTFSTLTVSNMSPEDSSIYLCSVDRGGSRGTEAFFGQGTRLTVV.

This chain connects TRBV2 to TRBJ1-2; D is unresolved. The CDR3 loop spans 13 amino acids. CDR1 and CDR2 from the germline V gene are SNHLY and FYNNEI. Trimming pared 10 bases from V and 5 bases from J, leaving 17 bases between. CDR3 coding DNA: TGTGCCACCTCGCAGGTGGGTGTTTATGGCTACACCTTC. Protein product: CATSQVGVYGYTF.

This clonotype was detected many times. V usage is TRBV29-1 and J usage is TRBJ2-7, with TRBD2 as a possible D gene (6 bases). Germline V gives CDR1 SQVTM, CDR2 ANQGSEA. Trimming cost V 6 bases and J 5 bases, with 20 bases left between them. The CDR3 runs 14 residues. The CDR3 sequence is CSVGGYAGSNEQYF. Here the CDR3 DNA reads TGCAGCGTAGGAGGGTACGCAGGGTCTAACGAGCAGTACTTC.

The chain has TRBV27 and TRBJ2-7; D not certain. CDR3 length: 11 residues. Per the germline V gene, CDR1 is MNHEY and CDR2 is SMNVEV (reference sequence). The V end was cut by 5 bases, the J end by 3 bases, with 5 bases between. CDR3 DNA sequence: TGTGCCAGCAGTCAGATCTACGAGCAGTACTTC. It is translated as CASSQIYEQYF.

J is TRBJ2-2 and V is TRBV20-1; D is uncertain. The CDR3 length is 14 residues. V was clipped by 5 bases and J by 2 bases, with 12 bases between them. Germline V gives CDR1 DFQATT, CDR2 SNEGSKA (reference sequence). The CDR3 bases are TGCAGTGCTGTAGGCCTACTTAACACCGGGGAGCTGTTTTTT. It translates to CSAVGLLNTGELFF.

This clonotype was found a few times. The CDR3 protein is CASATGAGGPFNEQFF. The CDR3 bases are TGTGCCAGTGCCACAGGAGCGGGAGGGCCGTTTAATGAGCAGTTCTTC. This rearrangement joins TRBV3-1 to TRBJ2-1; 10 positions match TRBD2. CDR1 is LGHDT, CDR2 YNNKEL, per germline (reference sequence). Trimming took 9 bases from V and 7 from J; bases not matched to a gene: 15. The CDR3 extends over 16 amino acids.

V usage is TRBV20-1 and J usage is TRBJ1-6; the D is unclear. CDR3 size: 15 residues. V gave up 2 bases and J gave up 8 bases, with 16 bases separating them. Germline V CDR1 and CDR2: DFQATT, SNEGSKA (reference sequence). The CDR3 nucleotides read TGCAGTGCTAGATCCGTGGCCAGAGCCGATTCACCCCTCCACTTT. It encodes CSARSVARADSPLHF.

The gene calls are TRBV29-1 and TRBJ1-2; possible D gene TRBD1, 5 bases. The CDR3 consists of 11 residues. Germline V CDR1 and CDR2: SQVTM, ANQGSEA. Between the trimmed V and J ends, which lost 8 bases and 5 bases, there was a span of 12 bases. This chain's CDR3 is CSTGLNYGYTF. The CDR3, as DNA: TGCAGCACGGGACTCAATTATGGCTACACCTTC.

J is TRBJ2-3 and V is TRBV29-1, with 9 bases fitting TRBD1. CDR1 is SQVTM and CDR2 is ANQGSEA in the germline V gene. The CDR3 extends over 11 amino acids. Trimming removed 5 bases from V and 14 bases from J; junction bases left unmatched: 8. This CDR3 reads CSVTRDRATYF. CDR3 coding DNA: TGCAGCGTTACCAGGGACAGGGCAACGTATTTT.

The CDR3 protein is CSASGVIAFF. The CDR3 region has the DNA TGCAGTGCTAGTGGGGTGATAGCTTTCTTT. The chain employs TRBV20-1 and TRBJ1-1; D uncertain. The ends were cut back, 3 bases at V and 10 bases at J, with 9 bases in the middle. The CDR3 spans 10 residues. From germline, CDR1 is DFQATT and CDR2 SNEGSKA (reference sequence).

In this sample, this clonotype turned up a few times. The J gene is TRBJ2-1, the V gene TRBV24-1; D is perhaps TRBD1 (6 bases). Germline lookup yields CDR1 KGHDR and CDR2 SFDVKD. CDR3 size: 16 residues. Trimming took 4 bases from V and 1 from J, leaving 13 bases between them. The CDR3 is CATSDATGGSYNEQFF. The DNA for the CDR3 is TGTGCCACCAGTGACGCGACAGGCGGGTCCTACAATGAGCAGTTCTTC.

About this clonotype itself: A much more abundant neighbour one base away suggests this may be a read error. The chain is built from TRBV6-2 or TRBV6-3 and TRBJ1-2; D might be TRBD1 (5 bases). Germline V gene data show CDR1 as MNHEY and CDR2 as SVGEGT. CDR3 length: 14 residues. Between the trimmed V and J ends, which lost 2 bases and 8 bases, there was a span of 15 bases. The CDR3 spells CASSYPREMGGYTF. CDR3 bases: TGTGCCAGCAGTTACCCCAGGGAAATGGGCGGCTACACCTTC.

The rearrangement links TRBV27 to TRBJ2-1; 7 bases align to TRBD1. This CDR3 has 16 residues. Germline V gives CDR1 MNHEY, CDR2 SMNVEV (reference sequence). V dropped 7 bases and J dropped 5; count of bases not matched to a gene: 14. The CDR3 loop is CASNPTGTVENNEQFF. CDR3 coding DNA: TGTGCCAGCAACCCCACCGGGACAGTCGAGAACAATGAGCAGTTCTTC.

The rearrangement links TRBV19 to TRBJ2-7; no clear D. V dropped 5 bases and J dropped 10 bases, with 18 bases sitting between them. CDR3 length: 13 amino acids. Germline CDR1 reads LNHDA; CDR2 reads SQIVND (reference sequence). This chain's CDR3 is CASSELVAGGQYF. The CDR3 nucleotides are TGTGCCAGTAGTGAACTCGTCGCAGGTGGACAGTACTTC. The full variable domain, in which reference TRBV19 and TRBJ2-7 provide the parts outside the CDR3, is DGGITQSPKYLFRKEGQNVTLSCEQNLNHDAMYWYRQDPGQGLRLIYYSQIVNDFQKGDIAEGYSVSREKKESFPLTVTSAQKNPTAFYLCASSELVAGGQYFGPGTRLTVT.

The chain carries TRBV29-1 and TRBJ1-4, with D perhaps TRBD1 (5 bases). This CDR3 comprises 13 residues. Trimming took 5 bases from V and 8 from J, leaving 15 bases between them. CDR1 is SQVTM and CDR2 is ANQGSEA in the germline V gene. CDR3 bases: TGCAGCGTTCGTATCCAGTGGGACGAAAAACTGTTTTTT. Protein product: CSVRIQWDEKLFF.

This chain's CDR3 is CASSMGRESYNEQFF. Written as DNA, the CDR3 is TGTGCCAGTAGTATGGGCAGGGAGTCCTACAATGAGCAGTTCTTC. The chain carries TRBV19 and TRBJ2-1; either TRBD1 or TRBD2 may supply D (5 bases each). Deletions cut 3 bases from V and 1 base from J, with 10 bases between. This CDR3 spans 15 amino acids. The V gene's germline CDR1 is LNHDA and CDR2 SQIVND (reference sequence).

Comment on this clonotype: A much bigger clone sits one base away, suggesting this may be a read error. The chain uses TRBV6-4 and TRBJ2-1; D not certain. The germline V gene has CDR1 MRHNA and CDR2 SNTAGT. The CDR3 is 11 amino acids. Here the CDR3 reads CASSDGNEQLF. The CDR3 DNA is TGTGCCAGCAGTGACGGCAATGAGCAGCTCTTC.

This clonotype was found many times. The J gene is TRBJ2-6, the V gene TRBV11-2; 15 nucleotides line up with TRBD2. This CDR3 has 19 residues. Germline V gene lookup returns CDR1 SGHAT and CDR2 FQNNGV. The ends lost 5 bases at V and 0 bases at J; junction bases unmatched: 5. The CDR3 region has the DNA TGTGCCAGCAGCCAGGGACTAGCGGGAGGATACTCTGGGGCCAACGTCCTGACTTTC. This gives the protein CASSQGLAGGYSGANVLTF.